The present entry profiles one TCR beta chain with its context. Antigen unknown. The sample comes from a study of cytomegalovirus exposure and HLA in healthy donors. Whole-study findings and limits: Several of the most significant clusters appeared, in a later analysis, to be linked to common viral pathogens. Fewer than 20,000 TCR beta sequences were associated with HLA alleles at 0.05 false discovery rate in a later analysis. Highly shared sequence variants in one cluster were likely a sequencing artifact.

The PCR made use of 60 Vbeta and 13 Jbeta primers. Profiled with immunoSEQ multiplex PCR; TCRdb holds only in-frame clones, not every one. This sample carries some 170,000 clones, nearly 80% of them seen once, and the ten largest clones take 5% to 8%. The CDR3 has 15 residues. The V segment lost 5 bases and the J segment 4 bases; nucleotides outside the gene matches: 9. CDR1 is SEHNR and CDR2 is FQNEAQ in the germline V gene (reference sequence). The specimen was PBMCs. The origin of this receptor is a man aged 40-49 years in good health and CMV-seropositive. The V gene is TRBV7-9, the J gene TRBJ2-7; 9 positions agree with TRBD2. CDR3 residues: CASSPSLAGAYEQYF. The CDR3 DNA reads as TGTGCCAGCAGCCCCTCACTAGCGGGTGCGTACGAGCAGTACTTC.